This is a list of T cell receptor beta chains from one sample in a study of cytomegalovirus exposure and HLA in healthy donors. Data came from immunoSEQ multiplex PCR; TCRdb stores just in-frame clones and leaves some out. Of 200,000 to 250,000 clones listed, 80% to 90% are singletons. Sequencing input: PBMCs. The receptors derive from a woman between 18 and 29 years old in good health and CMV-seropositive. CDR3s include the opening cysteine and the closing phenylalanine or tryptophan. The order of the fields is D gene, clone size, J gene, V gene, CDR3 protein, CDR3 DNA. The D gene is left open where the match is weak. Not every row has a clone size; where given, it reads once, few, many or a size class.

d_gene: TRBD2
abundance: .
j_gene: TRBJ2-7
v_gene: TRBV29-1
CDR3aa: CSVASSGRARYEQYF
CDR3nt: TGCAGCGTGGCCTCTAGCGGGAGGGCCCGGTACGAGCAGTACTTC

d_gene: TRBD2
abundance: .
j_gene: TRBJ2-5
v_gene: TRBV5-1
CDR3aa: CASRGLGEETQYF
CDR3nt: TGCGCCAGCAGAGGACTAGGGGAAGAGACCCAGTACTTC

d_gene: .
abundance: .
j_gene: TRBJ1-2
v_gene: TRBV5-1
CDR3aa: CASSLAPNGWFDYGYTF
CDR3nt: TGCGCCAGCAGCTTGGCCCCGAACGGGTGGTTCGACTATGGCTACACCTTC

d_gene: .
abundance: .
j_gene: TRBJ1-4
v_gene: TRBV29-1
CDR3aa: CSVGDTEKLFF
CDR3nt: TGCAGCGTGGGGGACACTGAAAAACTGTTTTTT

d_gene: TRBD1
abundance: .
j_gene: TRBJ1-2
v_gene: TRBV30
CDR3aa: CAWRGRQGVYGYTF
CDR3nt: TGTGCCTGGAGAGGCCGACAGGGCGTCTATGGCTACACCTTC

d_gene: TRBD2
abundance: .
j_gene: TRBJ2-7
v_gene: TRBV2
CDR3aa: CASRVLAGEGEQYF
CDR3nt: TGTGCCAGCAGAGTTCTAGCGGGAGAAGGGGAGCAGTACTTC

d_gene: TRBD1
abundance: few
j_gene: TRBJ1-2
v_gene: TRBV6-1
CDR3aa: CASSRGQGEYYGYTF
CDR3nt: TGTGCCAGCAGCCGAGGACAGGGCGAGTACTATGGCTACACCTTC

d_gene: TRBD2
abundance: once
j_gene: TRBJ2-3
v_gene: TRBV5-3
CDR3aa: CARSLHGRPCTDTQYF
CDR3nt: TGTGCCAGAAGCTTGCACGGGAGGCCCTGCACAGATACGCAGTATTTT

d_gene: TRBD2
abundance: .
j_gene: TRBJ2-7
v_gene: TRBV4-1
CDR3aa: CASSQHSGRLYYEQYF
CDR3nt: TGCGCCAGCAGCCAACATAGCGGGAGGCTTTACTACGAGCAGTACTTC

d_gene: TRBD2
abundance: .
j_gene: TRBJ2-7
v_gene: TRBV27
CDR3aa: CASSLFFRGTSGSYEQYF
CDR3nt: TGTGCCAGCAGTTTATTTTTTAGGGGGACTAGCGGGAGTTACGAGCAGTACTTC

d_gene: TRBD2
abundance: .
j_gene: TRBJ2-2
v_gene: TRBV4-1
CDR3aa: CASSHWEGNFGGELFF
CDR3nt: TGCGCCAGCAGCCATTGGGAGGGGAATTTTGGCGGGGAGCTGTTTTTT

d_gene: .
abundance: .
j_gene: TRBJ2-1
v_gene: TRBV19
CDR3aa: CASSFSSGRYNEQFF
CDR3nt: TGTGCCAGTAGTTTCTCGAGCGGGCGATACAATGAGCAGTTCTTC

d_gene: .
abundance: .
j_gene: TRBJ1-5
v_gene: TRBV19
CDR3aa: CASSPGPVRAGRSNQPQHF
CDR3nt: TGTGCCAGTTCCCCAGGACCAGTACGGGCAGGGAGGAGCAATCAGCCCCAGCATTTT

d_gene: .
abundance: .
j_gene: TRBJ1-4
v_gene: TRBV7-8
CDR3aa: CASSSRQTKSEKLFF
CDR3nt: TGTGCCAGCAGCTCTAGACAGACCAAGAGTGAAAAACTGTTTTTT

d_gene: TRBD2
abundance: .
j_gene: TRBJ2-3
v_gene: TRBV5-1
CDR3aa: CASSMTSGRTSDTQYF
CDR3nt: TGCGCCAGCAGCATGACTAGCGGGAGGACATCAGATACGCAGTATTTT

d_gene: .
abundance: .
j_gene: TRBJ2-1
v_gene: TRBV28
CDR3aa: CASDTNRVSYNEQFF
CDR3nt: TGTGCCAGCGATACAAACAGGGTCTCCTACAATGAGCAGTTCTTC

d_gene: TRBD1
abundance: once
j_gene: TRBJ1-4
v_gene: TRBV19
CDR3aa: CASSRSTGGGEKLFF
CDR3nt: TGTGCCAGTAGCCGATCGACAGGGGGCGGTGAAAAACTGTTTTTT

d_gene: .
abundance: once
j_gene: TRBJ1-5
v_gene: TRBV19
CDR3aa: CASSMSSVISNQPQHF
CDR3nt: TGTGCCAGTAGTATGTCTTCGGTAATTAGCAATCAGCCCCAGCATTTT

d_gene: TRBD1
abundance: few
j_gene: TRBJ1-5
v_gene: TRBV7-7
CDR3aa: CASSSPGTGNQPQHF
CDR3nt: TGTGCTAGCAGCTCTCCCGGGACAGGCAATCAGCCCCAGCATTTT

d_gene: .
abundance: .
j_gene: TRBJ2-7
v_gene: TRBV19
CDR3aa: CASSTRQGLYYEQYF
CDR3nt: TGTGCCAGTAGTACCCGCCAGGGGTTGTATTACGAGCAGTACTTC

d_gene: .
abundance: .
j_gene: TRBJ2-1
v_gene: TRBV7-9
CDR3aa: CASSFDSSVAYNEQFF
CDR3nt: TGTGCCAGCAGCTTTGACAGTTCGGTAGCATACAATGAGCAGTTCTTC

d_gene: .
abundance: .
j_gene: TRBJ2-5
v_gene: TRBV9
CDR3aa: CASSVVGGRAGEETQYF
CDR3nt: TGTGCCAGCAGCGTAGTAGGGGGGAGGGCCGGAGAAGAGACCCAGTACTTC

d_gene: TRBD1
abundance: .
j_gene: TRBJ2-1
v_gene: TRBV27
CDR3aa: CASSLEGARNEQFF
CDR3nt: TGTGCCAGCAGTTTAGAGGGGGCGCGTAATGAGCAGTTCTTC

d_gene: .
abundance: .
j_gene: TRBJ2-7
v_gene: TRBV15
CDR3aa: CATSRLFGGSYEQYF
CDR3nt: TGTGCCACCAGCAGACTTTTCGGGGGCTCCTACGAGCAGTACTTC

d_gene: .
abundance: once
j_gene: TRBJ1-1
v_gene: TRBV19
CDR3aa: CASSMQGLNTEAFF
CDR3nt: TGTGCCAGTAGTATGCAGGGGCTGAACACTGAAGCTTTCTTT

d_gene: TRBD1
abundance: few
j_gene: TRBJ1-1
v_gene: TRBV30
CDR3aa: CAWSGTGNTEAFF
CDR3nt: TGTGCCTGGAGCGGGACAGGGAACACTGAAGCTTTCTTT

d_gene: .
abundance: .
j_gene: TRBJ1-5
v_gene: TRBV15
CDR3aa: CATSRGGGSNQPQHF
CDR3nt: TGTGCCACCAGCAGGGGAGGGGGAAGCAATCAGCCCCAGCATTTT

d_gene: .
abundance: few
j_gene: TRBJ2-1
v_gene: TRBV4-2
CDR3aa: CASSQDGTSPYNEQFF
CDR3nt: TGTGCCAGCAGCCAAGATGGGACTTCGCCCTACAATGAGCAGTTCTTC

d_gene: .
abundance: .
j_gene: TRBJ2-2
v_gene: TRBV30
CDR3aa: CAWRLGVDTGELFF
CDR3nt: TGTGCCTGGAGGCTGGGAGTGGATACCGGGGAGCTGTTTTTT

d_gene: TRBD1
abundance: .
j_gene: TRBJ2-7
v_gene: TRBV28
CDR3aa: CASSSYRDRGSYEQYF
CDR3nt: TGTGCCAGCAGTTCCTACCGGGACAGGGGATCCTACGAGCAGTACTTC

d_gene: TRBD2
abundance: .
j_gene: TRBJ2-1
v_gene: TRBV11-3
CDR3aa: CASSSRTSGSYNEQFF
CDR3nt: TGTGCCAGCAGCTCGAGGACTAGCGGGAGTTACAATGAGCAGTTCTTC

d_gene: TRBD1
abundance: .
j_gene: TRBJ1-2
v_gene: TRBV27
CDR3aa: CASRGTGDHYGYTF
CDR3nt: TGTGCCAGCAGGGGGACAGGGGACCACTATGGCTACACCTTC

d_gene: TRBD1
abundance: .
j_gene: TRBJ1-2
v_gene: TRBV7-9
CDR3aa: CASSSRDRDLDGYTF
CDR3nt: TGTGCCAGCAGCTCAAGAGACAGGGACCTTGATGGCTACACCTTC

d_gene: .
abundance: .
j_gene: TRBJ2-7
v_gene: TRBV6-1
CDR3aa: CASSYSGEQYF
CDR3nt: TGTGCCAGCAGTTATTCAGGGGAGCAGTACTTC

d_gene: .
abundance: .
j_gene: TRBJ2-1
v_gene: TRBV6-5
CDR3aa: CASSRDNNEQFF
CDR3nt: TGTGCCAGCAGCAGGGATAACAATGAGCAGTTCTTC

d_gene: .
abundance: .
j_gene: TRBJ2-7
v_gene: TRBV5-6
CDR3aa: CASRGAYEQYF
CDR3nt: TGTGCCAGCAGGGGCGCCTACGAGCAGTACTTC

d_gene: TRBD1
abundance: .
j_gene: TRBJ1-2
v_gene: TRBV4-1
CDR3aa: CASLGQGFDGYTF
CDR3nt: TGCGCCAGCCTGGGACAGGGTTTCGATGGCTACACCTTC

d_gene: .
abundance: .
j_gene: TRBJ1-3
v_gene: TRBV15
CDR3aa: CATSSPIGTDHSGNTIYF
CDR3nt: TGTGCCACCAGCAGTCCAATAGGGACTGACCACTCTGGAAACACCATATATTTT

d_gene: .
abundance: .
j_gene: TRBJ2-5
v_gene: TRBV21-1
CDR3aa: CASSKGEGSPQETQYF
CDR3nt: TGTGCCAGCAGCAAGGGGGAGGGGTCACCACAAGAGACCCAGTACTTC

d_gene: .
abundance: .
j_gene: TRBJ2-4
v_gene: TRBV7-9
CDR3aa: CASSKIRGAAKNIQYF
CDR3nt: TGTGCCAGCAGCAAGATCCGGGGGGCCGCCAAAAACATTCAGTACTTC

d_gene: TRBD1
abundance: .
j_gene: TRBJ2-7
v_gene: TRBV29-1
CDR3aa: CSARTGGNEQYF
CDR3nt: TGCAGCGCCCGGACAGGGGGAAACGAGCAGTACTTC

d_gene: TRBD1
abundance: .
j_gene: TRBJ2-1
v_gene: TRBV6-4
CDR3aa: CASSARTGWDNEQFF
CDR3nt: TGTGCCAGCAGTGCCCGGACAGGGTGGGACAATGAGCAGTTCTTC

d_gene: TRBD2
abundance: few
j_gene: TRBJ2-5
v_gene: TRBV4-2
CDR3aa: CASRLAGGQVETQYF
CDR3nt: TGTGCCTCAAGACTAGCGGGAGGCCAGGTGGAGACCCAGTACTTC

d_gene: TRBD2
abundance: .
j_gene: TRBJ2-7
v_gene: TRBV28
CDR3aa: CASSSGGGTYEQYF
CDR3nt: TGTGCCAGCAGTTCCGGGGGAGGGACCTACGAGCAGTACTTC

d_gene: .
abundance: .
j_gene: TRBJ2-7
v_gene: TRBV28
CDR3aa: CASSFFPESYEQYF
CDR3nt: TGTGCCAGCAGTTTTTTTCCGGAGTCCTACGAGCAGTACTTC

d_gene: .
abundance: .
j_gene: TRBJ2-1
v_gene: TRBV11-1
CDR3aa: CASSFGVGAGEQFF
CDR3nt: TGTGCCAGCAGCTTCGGGGTGGGAGCGGGTGAGCAGTTCTTC

d_gene: .
abundance: few
j_gene: TRBJ1-2
v_gene: TRBV4-1
CDR3aa: CASSPNGGNYGYTF
CDR3nt: TGCGCCAGCAGCCCGAACGGGGGAAACTATGGCTACACCTTC

d_gene: TRBD1
abundance: .
j_gene: TRBJ2-7
v_gene: TRBV11-1
CDR3aa: CASSPRDRGNYEQYF
CDR3nt: TGTGCCAGCAGCCCAAGGGACAGGGGAAACTACGAGCAGTACTTC